The entry below gives a single TCR beta chain sequence along with its context. Its binding antigen is unknown. No much larger clone is present one base from it, and per-base qualities are unavailable. The data originate from a study of blood T cells in healthy people across ages (dated by TCRdb to the mid-2010s). Some background on the complete study: In model experiments, roughly one uniquely barcoded TCR beta cDNA molecule per two T cells was captured by template switching. The donors were divided into four age groups: young (average approximately 17 years), middle-aged (approximately 41), aged (approximately 62) and long-lived (about 79). To track age-related changes in TCR beta repertoire diversity, the study relied on deep sequencing normalized with unique cDNA molecular identifiers. Two additional independent replicas of 1 million unique cDNA reads from the same blood draw were analyzed for two donors (one aged 18 to 29 and one aged 80 or older). To avoid experimental bias, donors of different ages were randomly spread across the sequencing lanes. Overall study outcomes, separate from this receptor: Observed TCR beta diversity per million T cells fell roughly linearly with age, and a significant reduction was already apparent by age about 43. There was a strong correlation between observed TCR beta diversity and the percentage of naive T cells measured by flow cytometry. Estimates of total diversity from one million sequenced T cells were regarded as lower bounds and underestimates. Compared with the aged group, more naive CD4+ T cells, fewer expanded clones and increased TCR diversity were shown by the long-lived group, suggesting age selection. Because the CMV infection status of the donors was unknown, age-related changes in expanded clonotypes may potentially have been confounded. Bulk unsorted PBMC profiling prevented conclusive comparison of naive and antigen-experienced compartments.

Receptors were amplified or captured by 5' RACE. TCRdb shows the sequencer as Illumina HiSeq 2500. The second PCR ran for about 6 to 11 cycles and used a J-beta primer mix along with a sample-barcoded 5' primer. A unique molecular identifier was introduced onto each TCR beta cDNA molecule by a template-switch 5' adaptor carrying 12 random nucleotides. Each sample yielded at least 2.5 million CDR3-containing paired-end reads. All of the RNA was converted into first-strand cDNA using the Mint cDNA synthesis kit, with a TRBC-specific oligonucleotide serving as the primer. All cDNA was treated with uracil-DNA glycosylase and then went through a first 18-cycle PCR with the universal primers M1SS and BC2_uni_R. As for how the authors treated the data: For normalization, 1 million high-quality reads were randomly selected from each sample, with every read carrying a distinct molecular identifier. Reads with shared molecular identifiers were discarded instead of being binned into consensus sequences. MiTCR, set to a Q25 quality threshold and the strictest error-elimination algorithm, was used for CDR3 identification, clonotype clustering and error correction. A nonparametric unseen species model with Euler transformation was used to estimate a lower bound on total TCR beta diversity. TCRdb reworked the public reads: Q25 trimming with fastp, MiXCR clone assembly, productive beta chains retained. Every distinct CDR3 protein forms one entry, paired with its most common genes and DNA. The V and J calls follow TCRdb's processing rather than the paper's. The sample contains about 640,000 distinct CDR3 sequences, under 65% of them found a single time. Around 37% of the sample is in the top ten clones.

Ends trimmed: V by 3 bases, J by 9 bases; bases unmatched to a gene: 2. Spanning cysteine to phenylalanine, the CDR3 consists of 13 amino acids. Just the 39-base CDR3 DNA is kept, in frame starting at base 1. According to the germline V gene, CDR1 reads SGDLS and CDR2 reads YYNGEE. Systemically healthy Caucasian individuals from Russia, 39 in total and aged about 6 to 100 years, were included as donors. About 10 milliliters of peripheral blood were collected from each donor into EDTA-treated Vacutainer tubes. Ficoll-Paque density-gradient centrifugation was used to isolate PBMCs, with at least 6.5 million obtained per sample. Total RNA, at least 6 micrograms per sample, was extracted from PBMCs with Trizol reagent. The percentages of naive CD45RAhigh/CD27high T cells were determined by flow cytometry on a PBMC aliquot from every donor.

Sequences were obtained from blood. This receptor was obtained from a man aged 55 to 70 in good health. This receptor chain uses TRBV9 and TRBJ2-1; 11 nucleotides in the junction match TRBD2. The nucleotide sequence is TGTGCCAGCAGCGCCACTAGCGGGGGTGAGCAGTTCTTC. This gives the protein CASSATSGGEQFF.